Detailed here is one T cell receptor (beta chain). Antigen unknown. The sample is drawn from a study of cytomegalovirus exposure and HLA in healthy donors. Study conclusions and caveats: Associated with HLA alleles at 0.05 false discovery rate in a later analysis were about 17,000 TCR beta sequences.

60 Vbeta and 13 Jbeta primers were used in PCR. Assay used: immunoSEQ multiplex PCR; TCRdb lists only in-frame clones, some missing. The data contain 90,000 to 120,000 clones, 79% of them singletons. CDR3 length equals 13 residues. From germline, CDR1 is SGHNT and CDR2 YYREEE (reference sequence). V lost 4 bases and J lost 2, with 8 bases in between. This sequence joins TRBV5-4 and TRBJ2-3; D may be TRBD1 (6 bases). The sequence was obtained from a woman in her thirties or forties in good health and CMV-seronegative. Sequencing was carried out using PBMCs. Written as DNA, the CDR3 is TGTGCCAGCAGCGGACAGTACACAGATACGCAGTATTTT. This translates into CASSGQYTDTQYF.